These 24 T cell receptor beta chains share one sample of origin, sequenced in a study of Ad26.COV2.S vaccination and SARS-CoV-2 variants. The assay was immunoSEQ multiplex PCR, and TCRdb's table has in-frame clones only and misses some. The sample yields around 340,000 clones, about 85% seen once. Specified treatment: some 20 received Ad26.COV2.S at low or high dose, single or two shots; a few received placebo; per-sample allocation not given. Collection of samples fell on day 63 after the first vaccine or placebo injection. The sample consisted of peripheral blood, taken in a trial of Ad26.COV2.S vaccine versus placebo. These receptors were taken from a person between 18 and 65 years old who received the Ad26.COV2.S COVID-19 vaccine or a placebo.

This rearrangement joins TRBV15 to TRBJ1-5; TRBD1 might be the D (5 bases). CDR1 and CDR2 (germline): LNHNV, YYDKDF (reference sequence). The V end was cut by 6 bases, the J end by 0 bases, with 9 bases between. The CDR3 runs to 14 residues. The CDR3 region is CATRGGDSNQPQHF. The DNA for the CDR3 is TGTGCCACCAGGGGGGGGGATAGCAATCAGCCCCAGCATTTT.

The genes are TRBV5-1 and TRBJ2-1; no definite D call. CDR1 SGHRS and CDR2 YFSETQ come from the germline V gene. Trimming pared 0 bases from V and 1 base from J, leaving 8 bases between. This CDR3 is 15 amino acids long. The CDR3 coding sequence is TGCGCCAGCAGCTTGGATTTCGATTCCTACAATGAGCAGTTCTTC. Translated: CASSLDFDSYNEQFF.

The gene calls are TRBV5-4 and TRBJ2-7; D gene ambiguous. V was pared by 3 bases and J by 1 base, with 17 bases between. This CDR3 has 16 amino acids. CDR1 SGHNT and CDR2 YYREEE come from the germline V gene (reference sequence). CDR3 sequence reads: CASSWTQSVKSYEQYF. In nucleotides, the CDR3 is TGTGCCAGCAGCTGGACCCAAAGCGTAAAATCCTACGAGCAGTACTTC. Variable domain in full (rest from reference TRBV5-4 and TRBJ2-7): ETGVTQSPTHLIKTRGQQVTLRCSSQSGHNTVSWYQQALGQGPQFIFQYYREEENGRGNFPPRFSGLQFPNYSSELNVNALELDDSALYLCASSWTQSVKSYEQYFGPGTRLTVT.

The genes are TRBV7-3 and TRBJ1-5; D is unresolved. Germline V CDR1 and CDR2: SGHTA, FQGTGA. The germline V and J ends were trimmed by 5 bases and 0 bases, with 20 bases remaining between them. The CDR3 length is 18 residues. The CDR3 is CASSPPPPDYYSNQPQHF. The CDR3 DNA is TGTGCCAGCAGCCCCCCCCCACCAGACTACTATAGCAATCAGCCCCAGCATTTT.

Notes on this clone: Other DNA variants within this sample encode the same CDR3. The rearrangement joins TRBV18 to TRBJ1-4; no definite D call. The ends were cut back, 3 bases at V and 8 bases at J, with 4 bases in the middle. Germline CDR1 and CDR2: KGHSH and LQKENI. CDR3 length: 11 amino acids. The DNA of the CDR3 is TGTGCCAGCTCACCCGGAGAAAAACTGTTTTTT. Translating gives CASSPGEKLFF. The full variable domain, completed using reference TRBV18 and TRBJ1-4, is NAGVMQNPRHLVRRRGQEARLRCSPMKGHSHVYWYRQLPEEGLKFMVYLQKENIIDESGMPKERFSAEFPKEGPSILRIQQVVRGDSAAYFCASSPGEKLFFGSGTQLSVL.

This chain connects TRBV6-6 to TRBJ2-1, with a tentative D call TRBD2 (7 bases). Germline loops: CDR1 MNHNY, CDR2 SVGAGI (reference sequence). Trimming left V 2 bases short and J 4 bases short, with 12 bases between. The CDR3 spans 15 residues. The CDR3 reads CASSYARGPYNEQFF. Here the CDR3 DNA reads TGTGCCAGCAGTTACGCGCGGGGGCCTTACAATGAGCAGTTCTTC.

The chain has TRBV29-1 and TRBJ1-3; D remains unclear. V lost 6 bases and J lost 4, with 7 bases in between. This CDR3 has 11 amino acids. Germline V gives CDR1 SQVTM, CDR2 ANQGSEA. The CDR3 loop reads CSVSKGNTIYF. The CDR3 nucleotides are TGCAGCGTCTCCAAGGGAAACACCATATATTTT. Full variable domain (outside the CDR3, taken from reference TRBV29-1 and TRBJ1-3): SAVISQKPSRDICQRGTSLTIQCQVDSQVTMMFWYRQQPGQSLTLIATANQGSEATYESGFVIDKFPISRPNLTFSTLTVSNMSPEDSSIYLCSVSKGNTIYFGEGSWLTVV.

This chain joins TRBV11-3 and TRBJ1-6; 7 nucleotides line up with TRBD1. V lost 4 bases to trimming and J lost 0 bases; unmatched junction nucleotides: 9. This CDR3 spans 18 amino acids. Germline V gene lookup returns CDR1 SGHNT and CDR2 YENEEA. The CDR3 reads CASSSGDSKSSYNSPLHF. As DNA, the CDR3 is TGTGCCAGCAGCTCAGGGGACAGTAAGAGCTCCTATAATTCACCCCTCCACTTT. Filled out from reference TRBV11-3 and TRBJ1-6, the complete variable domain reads EAGVVQSPRYKIIEKKQPVAFWCNPISGHNTLYWYLQNLGQGPELLIRYENEEAVDDSQLPKDRFSAERLKGVDSTLKIQPAELGDSAVYLCASSSGDSKSSYNSPLHFGNGTRLTVT.

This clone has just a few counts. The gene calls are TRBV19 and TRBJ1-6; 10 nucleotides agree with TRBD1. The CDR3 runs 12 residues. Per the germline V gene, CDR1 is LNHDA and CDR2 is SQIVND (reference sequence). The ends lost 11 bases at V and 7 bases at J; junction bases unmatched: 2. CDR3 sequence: CAGGQGNSPLHF. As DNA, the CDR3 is TGTGCCGGGGGACAGGGGAATTCACCCCTCCACTTT.

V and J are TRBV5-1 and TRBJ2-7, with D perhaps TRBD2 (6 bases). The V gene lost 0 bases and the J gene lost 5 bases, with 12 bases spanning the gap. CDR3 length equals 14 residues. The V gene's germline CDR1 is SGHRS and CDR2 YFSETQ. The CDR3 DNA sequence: TGCGCCAGCAGCTTGGCCGGCGGGGTCGACGAGCAGTACTTC. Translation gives CASSLAGGVDEQYF. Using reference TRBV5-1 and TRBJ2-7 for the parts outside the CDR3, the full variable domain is KAGVTQTPRYLIKTRGQQVTLSCSPISGHRSVSWYQQTPGQGLQFLFEYFSETQRNKGNFPGRFSGRQFSNSRSEMNVSTLELGDSALYLCASSLAGGVDEQYFGPGTRLTVT.

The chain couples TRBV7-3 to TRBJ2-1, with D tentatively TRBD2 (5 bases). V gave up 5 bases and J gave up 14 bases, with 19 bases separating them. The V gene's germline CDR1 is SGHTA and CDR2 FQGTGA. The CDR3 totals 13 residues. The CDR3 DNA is TGTGCCAGCAGCCCACCGGGGAGTGCCACGGAGTTCTTC. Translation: CASSPPGSATEFF.

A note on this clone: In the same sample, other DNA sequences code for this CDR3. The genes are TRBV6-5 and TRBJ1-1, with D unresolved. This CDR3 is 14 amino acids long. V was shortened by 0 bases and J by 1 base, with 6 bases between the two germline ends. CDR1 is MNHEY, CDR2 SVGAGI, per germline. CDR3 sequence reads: CASSYSGRNTEAFF. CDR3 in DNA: TGTGCCAGCAGTTACTCGGGTCGGAACACTGAAGCTTTCTTT.

In DNA form, the CDR3 reads TGCAGCGTTGGGGGGTACAATAGCAATCAGCCCCAGCATTTT. Translated: CSVGGYNSNQPQHF. The chain couples TRBV29-1 to TRBJ1-5; D is perhaps TRBD1 (5 bases). Germline loops: CDR1 SQVTM, CDR2 ANQGSEA. The germline V and J ends were trimmed by 4 bases and 0 bases, with 10 bases remaining between them. The CDR3 is 14 amino acids.

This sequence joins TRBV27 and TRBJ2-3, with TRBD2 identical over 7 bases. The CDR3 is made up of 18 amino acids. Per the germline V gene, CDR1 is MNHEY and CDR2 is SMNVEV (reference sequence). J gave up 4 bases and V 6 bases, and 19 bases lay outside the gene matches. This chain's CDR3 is CASRRASWGGRGADTQYF. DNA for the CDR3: TGTGCCAGCAGAAGAGCCTCATGGGGAGGGAGGGGTGCAGATACGCAGTATTTT.

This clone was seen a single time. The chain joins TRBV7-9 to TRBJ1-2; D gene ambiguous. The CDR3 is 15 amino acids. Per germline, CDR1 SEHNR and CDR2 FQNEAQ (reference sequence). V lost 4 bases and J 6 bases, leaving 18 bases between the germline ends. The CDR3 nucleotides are TGTGCCAGCAGCTACCAGTATGCGCTGGACGATGGCTACACCTTC. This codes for CASSYQYALDDGYTF.

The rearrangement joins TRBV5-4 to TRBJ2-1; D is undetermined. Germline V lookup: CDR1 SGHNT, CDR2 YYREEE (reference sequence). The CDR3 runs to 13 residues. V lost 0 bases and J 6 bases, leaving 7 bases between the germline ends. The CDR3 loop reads CASSLAYSNEQFF. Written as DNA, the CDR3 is TGTGCCAGCAGCTTGGCGTATAGCAATGAGCAGTTCTTC.

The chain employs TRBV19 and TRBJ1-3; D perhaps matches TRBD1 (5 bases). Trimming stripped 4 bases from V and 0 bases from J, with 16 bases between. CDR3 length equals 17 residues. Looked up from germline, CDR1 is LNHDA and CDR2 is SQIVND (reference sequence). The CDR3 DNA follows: TGTGCCAGTAGTAGGGGGTACGCGGGCCTCTCTGGAAACACCATATATTTT. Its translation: CASSRGYAGLSGNTIYF.

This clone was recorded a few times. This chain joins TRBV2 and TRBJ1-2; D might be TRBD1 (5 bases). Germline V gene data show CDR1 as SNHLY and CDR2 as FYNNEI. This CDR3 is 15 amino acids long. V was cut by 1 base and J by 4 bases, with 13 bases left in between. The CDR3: CASSEDAGPIYGYTF. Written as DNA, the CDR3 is TGTGCCAGCAGTGAAGATGCAGGGCCGATCTATGGCTACACCTTC.

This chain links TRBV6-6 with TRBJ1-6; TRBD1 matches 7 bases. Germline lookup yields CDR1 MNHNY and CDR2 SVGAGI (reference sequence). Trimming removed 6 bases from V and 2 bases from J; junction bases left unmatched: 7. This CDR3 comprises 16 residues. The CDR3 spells CASSNTGVPYNSPLHF. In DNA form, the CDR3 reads TGTGCCAGCAGCAACACAGGGGTTCCCTATAATTCACCCCTCCACTTT.

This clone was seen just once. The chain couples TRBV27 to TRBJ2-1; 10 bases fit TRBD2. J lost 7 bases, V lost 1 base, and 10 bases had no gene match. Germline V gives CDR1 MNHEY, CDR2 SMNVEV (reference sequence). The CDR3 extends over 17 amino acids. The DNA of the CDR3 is TGTGCCAGCAGTTTATTACCAAGCGGGGGGGAGTGGAATGAGCAGTTCTTC. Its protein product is CASSLLPSGGEWNEQFF.

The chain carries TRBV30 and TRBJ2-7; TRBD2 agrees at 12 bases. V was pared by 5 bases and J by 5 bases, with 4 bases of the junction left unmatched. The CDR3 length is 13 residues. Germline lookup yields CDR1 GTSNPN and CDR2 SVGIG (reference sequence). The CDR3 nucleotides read TGTGCCTGGGAAACTAGCGGGAGGAACGAGCAGTACTTC. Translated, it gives CAWETSGRNEQYF.

In DNA, the CDR3 is TGTGCCAGCAGCCTTGTAGAAGAGACCCAGTACTTC. Its translation: CASSLVEETQYF. The rearrangement links TRBV14 to TRBJ2-5, with no clear D. CDR1 is SGHDN, CDR2 FVKESK, per germline. Trimming took off 4 bases at V and 3 bases at J, with 6 bases between the two ends. The CDR3 sequence is 12 residues long.

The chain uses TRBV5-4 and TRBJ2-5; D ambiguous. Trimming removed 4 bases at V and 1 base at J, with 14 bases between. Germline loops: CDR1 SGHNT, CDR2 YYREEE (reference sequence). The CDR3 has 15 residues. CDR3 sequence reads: CASSPIQTVQETQYF. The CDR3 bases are TGTGCCAGCAGCCCCATTCAAACAGTCCAAGAGACCCAGTACTTC.

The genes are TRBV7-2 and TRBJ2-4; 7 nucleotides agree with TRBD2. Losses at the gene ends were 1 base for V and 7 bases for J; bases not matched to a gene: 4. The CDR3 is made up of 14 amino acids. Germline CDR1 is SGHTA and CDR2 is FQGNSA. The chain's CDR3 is CASSLGLAANIQYF. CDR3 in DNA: TGTGCCAGCAGCTTAGGGCTAGCGGCGAACATTCAGTACTTC.